Below, 12 T cell receptor beta chains from the same sample are listed, as sequenced in a study of T cell responses to AZD1222 COVID-19 vaccine (dated by TCRdb to about 2021). The library was made by the immunoSEQ multiplex PCR assay. TCRdb holds this immuneACCESS table with in-frame rearrangements only. Some clones are missing; in checked studies, unresolved V genes explain under half, and the rest has no known cause. This sample has almost 70,000 clones in its table, and about 80% of those were observed once. About an eighth of the sample is held by the ten biggest clonotypes. Interpreted using the paper, the time point label stands for: about 28 days (+/-7) after the second vaccine dose. The sequenced sample was peripheral blood, obtained 28 days after the second AZD1222 dose. These receptors were taken from an adult who received the AZD1222 COVID-19 vaccine.

CDR3 bases: TGTGCCAGCAGCCCAGCGCGGGGGAATGAAAAACTGTTTTTT. This encodes CASSPARGNEKLFF. The gene calls are TRBV3-1 (or the pseudogene TRBV3-2) and TRBJ1-4; maybe TRBD1 (5 bases). This CDR3 has 14 residues. The V gene lost 4 bases and the J gene lost 5 bases, with 11 bases spanning the gap. Germline V CDR1 and CDR2: LGHDT, YNNKEL (reference sequence).

The J gene is TRBJ2-3, the V gene TRBV28, with D uncertain. This CDR3 spans 13 amino acids. V gave up 7 bases and J gave up 1 base, with 9 bases separating them. The V gene's germline CDR1 is MDHEN and CDR2 SYDVKM. CDR3 residues: CASIGQGTDTQYF. CDR3 in DNA: TGTGCCAGCATTGGTCAGGGCACAGATACGCAGTATTTT.

J is TRBJ1-2 and V is TRBV18; tentative D call: TRBD1 (5 bases). Germline CDR1 KGHSH, CDR2 LQKENI. CDR3 length: 13 amino acids. Deletions cut 2 bases from V and 4 bases from J, with 8 bases between. CDR3 DNA sequence: TGTGCCAGCTCACCAGACAGAGGCTATGGCTACACCTTC. This sequence encodes CASSPDRGYGYTF.

This chain links TRBV19 with TRBJ1-5, with a tentative D call TRBD1 (6 bases). CDR3 length equals 13 residues. V lost 4 bases to trimming and J lost 5 bases, with 9 bases between them. Germline CDR1 LNHDA, CDR2 SQIVND (reference sequence). CDR3 in amino acids: CASSNRVDQPQHF. The DNA of the CDR3 is TGTGCCAGTAGTAACAGGGTGGATCAGCCCCAGCATTTT.

V is TRBV9 and J is TRBJ2-1, with 10 bases matching TRBD2. The V gene's germline CDR1 is SGDLS and CDR2 YYNGEE. This CDR3 region has 15 residues. V lost 0 bases to trimming and J lost 7 bases; unmatched junction nucleotides: 4. Here the CDR3 DNA reads TGTGCCAGCAGCGTAGTAGCGGGGGGCCAGAATGAGCAGTTCTTC. Protein sequence: CASSVVAGGQNEQFF.

In its sample, this clone was seen once. The chain recombines TRBV6-6 with TRBJ2-3; 13 nucleotides match TRBD2. The junction had 7 bases not matched to a gene; V was cut back by 5 bases and J by 2 bases. Germline CDR1 is MNHNY and CDR2 is SVGAGI (reference sequence). This CDR3 is 17 amino acids long. CDR3 region: CASSQTSGGLHTDTQYF. The CDR3 nucleotides read TGTGCCAGCAGTCAGACTAGCGGGGGGCTTCACACAGATACGCAGTATTTT.

V is TRBV18 and J is TRBJ1-5; D remains ambiguous. V dropped 3 bases and J dropped 1 base, with 10 bases sitting between them. This CDR3 has 15 residues. Germline loops: CDR1 KGHSH, CDR2 LQKENI. CDR3 bases: TGTGCCAGCTCACCGTTTGGAGTGAGCAATCAGCCCCAGCATTTT. Translated: CASSPFGVSNQPQHF.

The V and J genes are TRBV23-1 and TRBJ2-2, with D unresolved. TRBV23-1 is placed among ORFs of uncertain function. Trimming cost V 0 bases and J 8 bases, with 7 bases left between them. CDR3 length equals 13 residues. CDR3 protein: CASSQSNEGELFF. The DNA of the CDR3 is TGCGCCAGCAGTCAATCGAATGAAGGGGAGCTGTTTTTT.

This clone was seen a single time. This chain joins TRBV19 and TRBJ1-4; no definite D call. Deletions cut 2 bases from V and 4 bases from J, with 8 bases between. The CDR3 length is 14 residues. Germline V CDR1 and CDR2: LNHDA, SQIVND (reference sequence). This CDR3 is CASSINRYNEKLFF. CDR3 sequence (DNA): TGTGCCAGTAGTATAAACCGTTATAATGAAAAACTGTTTTTT.

This clone was picked up one time. The chain couples TRBV7-8 to TRBJ1-5, with 7 positions matching TRBD1. This CDR3 has 17 amino acids. The junction had 13 bases not matched to a gene; V was cut back by 5 bases and J by 3 bases. Germline CDR1 SGHVS, CDR2 FQNEAQ. The CDR3 here is CASSRALQGDFNQPQHF. For the CDR3, the DNA is TGTGCCAGCAGCCGAGCCCTGCAGGGGGATTTCAATCAGCCCCAGCATTTT.

The chain links TRBV6-1 to TRBJ1-5; 7 bases align to TRBD1. The V segment lost 1 base and the J segment 3 bases; nucleotides outside the gene matches: 6. The CDR3 consists of 16 residues. Per the germline V gene, CDR1 is MNHNS and CDR2 is SASEGT. The CDR3 loop is CASSEGQGWNNQPQHF. The DNA of the CDR3 is TGTGCCAGCAGTGAAGGACAGGGTTGGAACAATCAGCCCCAGCATTTT.

The chain combines TRBV4-3 with TRBJ1-2, with D possibly TRBD1 on 6 matching bases. The CDR3 is 18 amino acids. Trimming took off 0 bases at V and 7 bases at J, with 24 bases between the two ends. The V gene's germline CDR1 is LGHNA and CDR2 YSLEER. CDR3 loop: CASSQDRHPSTGRGGYTF. The CDR3 coding sequence is TGCGCCAGCAGCCAAGATCGCCACCCCTCGACAGGACGGGGTGGCTACACCTTC.